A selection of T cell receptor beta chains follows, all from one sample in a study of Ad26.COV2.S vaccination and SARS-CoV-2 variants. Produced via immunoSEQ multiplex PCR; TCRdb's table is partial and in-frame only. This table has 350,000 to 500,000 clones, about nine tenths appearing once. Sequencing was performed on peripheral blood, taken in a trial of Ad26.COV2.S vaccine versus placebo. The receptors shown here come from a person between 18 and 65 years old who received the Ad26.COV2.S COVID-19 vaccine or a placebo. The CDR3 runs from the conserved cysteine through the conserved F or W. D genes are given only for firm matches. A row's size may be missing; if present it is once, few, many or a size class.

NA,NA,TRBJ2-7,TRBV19,TGTGCCAGTAGTCCCGGGACGGTCTACGAGCAGTACTTC,CASSPGTVYEQYF
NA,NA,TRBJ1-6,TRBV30,TGTGCCTGGAGTGTATCAACAGGCTATAATTCACCCCTCCACTTT,CAWSVSTGYNSPLHF
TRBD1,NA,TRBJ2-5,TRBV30,TGTGCCTGGAGTTCAACCACAGGGGCAGAGACCCAGTACTTC,CAWSSTTGAETQYF
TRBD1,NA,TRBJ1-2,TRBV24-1,TGTGCCACCAGTGACGCGGGACAGGGGTATTATGGCTACACCTTC,CATSDAGQGYYGYTF
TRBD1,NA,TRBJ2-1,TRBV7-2,TGTGCCAGCAAGAAGGACAGGGGTAACTACAATGAGCAGTTCTTC,CASKKDRGNYNEQFF
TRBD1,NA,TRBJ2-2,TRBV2,TGTGCCAGCAGTGAATATCAGGGGGCGAAGACCGGGGAGCTGTTTTTT,CASSEYQGAKTGELFF
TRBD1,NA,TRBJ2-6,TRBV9,TGTGCCAGCAGCCCCCAACCCCGACAGGGACGGGGCTCTGGGGCCAACGTCCTGACTTTC,CASSPQPRQGRGSGANVLTF
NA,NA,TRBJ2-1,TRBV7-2,TGTGCCAGCAGCTCCGGGGCCCTTCTGGAGTTCTTC,CASSSGALLEFF
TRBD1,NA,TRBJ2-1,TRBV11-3,TGTGCCAGCAGCCCCGCGGACAGGGGTTCCAATGAGCAGTTCTTC,CASSPADRGSNEQFF
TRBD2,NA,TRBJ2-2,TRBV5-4,TGTGCCAGCAGCTTAGCGGGGACGAACACCGGGGAGCTGTTTTTT,CASSLAGTNTGELFF
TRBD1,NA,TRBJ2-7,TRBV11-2,TGTGCCAGCAGCCCCGACAGGGTCTGGGACGAGCAGTACTTC,CASSPDRVWDEQYF
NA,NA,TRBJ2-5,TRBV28,TGTGCCAGCAGCATACAGCCCGATCCGGGGACCCAGTACTTC,CASSIQPDPGTQYF
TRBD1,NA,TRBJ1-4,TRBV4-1,TGCGCCAGCAGCCGCGCCGGGACAGGGGAAAAACTGTTTTTT,CASSRAGTGEKLFF
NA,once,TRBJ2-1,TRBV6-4,TGTGCCAGCAGTGTCTTAGCGGAGTCCTACAATGAGCAGTTCTTC,CASSVLAESYNEQFF
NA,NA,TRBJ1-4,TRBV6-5,TGTGCCAGCAGCCGGACGTCCGTAACTAATGAAAAACTGTTTTTT,CASSRTSVTNEKLFF
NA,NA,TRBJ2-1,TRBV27,TGTGCCAGCAGTTTATTAACGGTAAATGAGCAGTTCTTC,CASSLLTVNEQFF
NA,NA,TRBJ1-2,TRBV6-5,TGTGCCAGCTCGTCCTTTATTAGTGGCTACACCTTC,CASSSFISGYTF
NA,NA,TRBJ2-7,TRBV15,TGTGCCACCAGCAGAGATGTGGGGGGTCGTTACGAGCAGTACTTC,CATSRDVGGRYEQYF
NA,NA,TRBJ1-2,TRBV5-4,TGTGCCAGCAGCTTGGCCAGGGACGGCTACACCTTC,CASSLARDGYTF
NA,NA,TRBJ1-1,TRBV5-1,TGCGCCAGCAGCTTGAATTCAGGGAGAACTGAAGCTTTCTTT,CASSLNSGRTEAFF
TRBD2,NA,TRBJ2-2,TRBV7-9,TGTGCCAGCAGCCCCGAAGCTACTAGCGGGAACGCTACCGGGGAGCTGTTTTTT,CASSPEATSGNATGELFF
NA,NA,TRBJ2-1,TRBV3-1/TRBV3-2,TGTGCCAGCAGCCAAGATTTAGGTGATGAGCAGTTCTTC,CASSQDLGDEQFF
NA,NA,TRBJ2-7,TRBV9,TGTGCCAGCAGCGTAGACGGGACATACTCCTACGAGCAGTACTTC,CASSVDGTYSYEQYF
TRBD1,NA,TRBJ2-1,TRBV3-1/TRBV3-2,TGTGCCAGCAGCCTGGGACAGGGCCGGGGTGAGCAGTTCTTC,CASSLGQGRGEQFF
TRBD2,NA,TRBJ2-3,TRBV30,TGTGCCTCCACTACCGGGACTAGCGGGAGGCCAGATACGCAGTATTTT,CASTTGTSGRPDTQYF
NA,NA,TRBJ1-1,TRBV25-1,TGTGCCAGCAGTGATTGGGACATGAACACTGAAGCTTTCTTT,CASSDWDMNTEAFF
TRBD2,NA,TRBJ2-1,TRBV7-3,TGTGCCAGCAGCTTAATAGGGGCGGGAGTGACTGAGCAGTTCTTC,CASSLIGAGVTEQFF
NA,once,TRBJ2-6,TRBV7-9,TGTGCCAGCAGCTTTAACTTGGGGCTCTCTGGGGCCAACGTCCTGACTTTC,CASSFNLGLSGANVLTF
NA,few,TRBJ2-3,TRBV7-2,TGTGCCAGCAGCTTAGGGTCTGCGGGTCCCACAAATACGCAGTATTTT,CASSLGSAGPTNTQYF
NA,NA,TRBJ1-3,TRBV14,TGTGCCAGCAGCCACTTGCGGACGAGTAGTGGAAACACCATATATTTT,CASSHLRTSSGNTIYF
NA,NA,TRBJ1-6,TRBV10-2,TGCGCCAGCAGTGAGAAAGAGAGAGCACCAAGCTCCTATAATTCACCCCTCCACTTT,CASSEKERAPSSYNSPLHF
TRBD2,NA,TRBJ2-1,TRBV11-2,TGTGCCAGCAGCTTAAGACTAGCGGGAGGGTCCTACAATGAGCAGTTCTTC,CASSLRLAGGSYNEQFF
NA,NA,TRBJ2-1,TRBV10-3,TGTGCCATCAGTGAGTCGTCGTCTCGGGTTGAGCAGTTCTTC,CAISESSSRVEQFF
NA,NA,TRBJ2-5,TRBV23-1,TGCGCCAGCAGTCAGCCGGGACACCAAGAGACCCAGTACTTC,CASSQPGHQETQYF
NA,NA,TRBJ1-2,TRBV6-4,TGTGCCAGCAGTGAGAACGCCATGTCCTCGTATGGCTACACCTTC,CASSENAMSSYGYTF
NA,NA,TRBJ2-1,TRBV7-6,TGTGCCAGCAGCTTAGTTTTGGGCGGCGGTGAGCAGTTCTTC,CASSLVLGGGEQFF
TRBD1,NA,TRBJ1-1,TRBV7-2,TGTGCCAGCAGCTTTACAGGGGGCGGGAGTACTGAAGCTTTCTTT,CASSFTGGGSTEAFF